The entry below describes one T cell receptor (beta chain). This CDR3 has 13 amino acids. In germline, CDR1 is MGHDK, CDR2 SYGVNS. V shed 8 bases and J shed 3 bases, with 12 bases lying between them. With random hexamers, roughly 0.5 to 1 ug RNA was reverse transcribed. The authors amplified TCR beta CDR3 across 54 Vbeta and 13 Jbeta using immunoSEQ multiplex PCR. Each CDR3 protein gets one entry after TCRdb re-called the immunoSEQ multiplex PCR reads with MiXCR. The sample carries fewer than 200,000 distinct CDR3 sequences, about 95% recorded once. TCR beta sequencing covered blood CD8+ and CD4+ T cells. The control participants were healthy donors, and these controls were matched with respect to both age and sex. Negative isolation was used for CD8+ and CD4+ T cells and FACS enrichment for TEMRA cells. The data were obtained in a study of CD8 T cells in Susac syndrome.

Sequencing was done on a sample of CD4+ T cells from PBMCs. The rearrangement uses TRBV25-1 and TRBJ2-3; perhaps TRBD1 as D (5 bases). The origin of this receptor is a human donor in good health. The CDR3: CASRTSGTDTQYF. CDR3 sequence (DNA): TGTGCCAGCCGAACCTCAGGGACAGATACGCAGTATTTT.